Listed below are T cell receptor beta chains from one sample, sequenced in a study of response to subunit inactivated influenza vaccine. MiXCR was run by TCRdb on the RT-PCR reads, yielding one entry per CDR3 protein. The sample lists a few hundred thousand distinct CDR3 sequences; around 7.7% were seen once. This material consisted of PBMCs from blood, taken 23 to 25 months after vaccination. The receptors come from a man aged 45-69 years who received an inactivated influenza vaccine. The CDR3 runs from the conserved cysteine through the conserved F or W. Fields, in order: D gene, V gene, J gene, clone size, CDR3 protein, CDR3 DNA. A D gene is named only where the DNA matches it firmly. A row's size may be missing; if present it is once, few, many or a size class.

d_call: .; v_call: TRBV6-5; j_call: TRBJ2-7; clone_size: many; cdr3_aa: CASSYSTLPGQLLPYEQYF; cdr3_nt: TGTGCCAGCAGTTACTCGACTCTACCAGGACAGCTCCTTCCCTACGAGCAGTACTTC
d_call: .; v_call: TRBV7-2; j_call: TRBJ1-1; clone_size: .; cdr3_aa: CASFSFRSAEAFF; cdr3_nt: TGTGCCAGCTTCTCCTTCCGAAGCGCTGAAGCTTTCTTT
d_call: .; v_call: TRBV3-1; j_call: TRBJ1-5; clone_size: many; cdr3_aa: CASSQGSGHQPQHF; cdr3_nt: TGTGCCAGCAGCCAAGGGTCAGGGCATCAGCCCCAGCATTTT
d_call: .; v_call: TRBV10-3; j_call: TRBJ2-1; clone_size: .; cdr3_aa: CAISESSPGGTYNEQFF; cdr3_nt: TGTGCCATCAGTGAGTCCTCCCCGGGCGGGACTTACAATGAGCAGTTCTTC
d_call: .; v_call: TRBV5-4; j_call: TRBJ2-2; clone_size: many; cdr3_aa: CASSLGRGRTGELFF; cdr3_nt: TGTGCCAGCAGCTTGGGACGGGGGCGGACCGGGGAGCTGTTTTTT
d_call: .; v_call: TRBV6-2/TRBV6-3; j_call: TRBJ2-7; clone_size: .; cdr3_aa: CASSPAWGVHEQYF; cdr3_nt: TGTGCCAGCAGTCCAGCATGGGGAGTACACGAGCAGTACTTC
d_call: TRBD1; v_call: TRBV6-2/TRBV6-3; j_call: TRBJ2-6; clone_size: many; cdr3_aa: CASTRTGGYSGANVLTF; cdr3_nt: TGTGCCAGCACCCGGACAGGCGGATACTCTGGGGCCAACGTCCTGACTTTC
d_call: TRBD1; v_call: TRBV7-9; j_call: TRBJ1-1; clone_size: many; cdr3_aa: CASSRQGTDTEAFF; cdr3_nt: TGTGCCAGCAGCCGACAGGGGACGGACACTGAAGCTTTCTTT
d_call: .; v_call: TRBV12-3/TRBV12-4; j_call: TRBJ1-4; clone_size: few; cdr3_aa: CASRRGGSSNEKLFF; cdr3_nt: TGTGCCAGCAGGAGGGGGGGCAGCAGTAATGAAAAACTGTTTTTT
d_call: .; v_call: TRBV5-5; j_call: TRBJ2-3; clone_size: few; cdr3_aa: CASSLGPETDTQYF; cdr3_nt: TGTGCCAGCAGCTTGGGTCCCGAGACGGATACGCAGTATTTT
d_call: .; v_call: TRBV6-5; j_call: TRBJ2-1; clone_size: .; cdr3_aa: CASSYFRNEQFF; cdr3_nt: TGTGCCAGCAGTTACTTCCGCAATGAGCAGTTCTTC
d_call: TRBD2; v_call: TRBV12-3/TRBV12-4; j_call: TRBJ2-4; clone_size: few; cdr3_aa: CASSLAGEGIAKNIQYF; cdr3_nt: TGTGCCAGCAGTTTAGCAGGGGAGGGGATAGCCAAAAACATTCAGTACTTC
d_call: .; v_call: TRBV4-1; j_call: TRBJ2-3; clone_size: .; cdr3_aa: CASSQAPPDTQYF; cdr3_nt: TGCGCCAGCAGCCAAGCGCCGCCAGATACGCAGTATTTT
d_call: .; v_call: TRBV12-3/TRBV12-4; j_call: TRBJ2-3; clone_size: few; cdr3_aa: CASTPRGASADTQYF; cdr3_nt: TGTGCCAGCACTCCTAGGGGAGCCAGCGCAGATACGCAGTATTTT
d_call: TRBD2; v_call: TRBV6-5; j_call: TRBJ2-5; clone_size: many; cdr3_aa: CASSWSGRAETQYF; cdr3_nt: TGTGCCAGCAGTTGGAGCGGGAGGGCTGAGACCCAGTACTTC
d_call: .; v_call: TRBV4-1; j_call: TRBJ1-2; clone_size: few; cdr3_aa: CASSQVPGTPMVGTF; cdr3_nt: TGCGCCAGCAGCCAAGTTCCGGGCACCCCTATGGTTGGGACCTTC
d_call: .; v_call: TRBV7-9; j_call: TRBJ2-5; clone_size: many; cdr3_aa: CASSLQQETQYF; cdr3_nt: TGTGCCAGCAGCTTACAGCAAGAGACCCAGTACTTC
d_call: .; v_call: TRBV12-3/TRBV12-4; j_call: TRBJ1-2; clone_size: few; cdr3_aa: CASSPAGERYYGYTF; cdr3_nt: TGTGCCAGCAGTCCGGCGGGGGAGAGATACTATGGCTACACCTTC
d_call: .; v_call: TRBV5-6; j_call: TRBJ2-3; clone_size: .; cdr3_aa: CASSLGGADMQYF; cdr3_nt: TGTGCCAGCAGCTTGGGGGGCGCAGATATGCAGTATTTT
d_call: TRBD1; v_call: TRBV29-1; j_call: TRBJ1-1; clone_size: few; cdr3_aa: CSVADRGRYSTEAFF; cdr3_nt: TGCAGCGTAGCCGACAGGGGGCGGTATAGCACTGAAGCTTTCTTT
d_call: .; v_call: TRBV4-2; j_call: TRBJ1-2; clone_size: many; cdr3_aa: CASSQDMDYGYTF; cdr3_nt: TGTGCCAGCAGCCAAGACATGGACTATGGCTACACCTTC
d_call: .; v_call: TRBV25-1; j_call: TRBJ2-1; clone_size: few; cdr3_aa: CASRPHSGWGGPYNEQFF; cdr3_nt: TGTGCCAGCCGACCGCACTCTGGTTGGGGGGGCCCCTACAATGAGCAGTTCTTC
d_call: .; v_call: TRBV7-2; j_call: TRBJ2-5; clone_size: few; cdr3_aa: CASSKRTRGETQYF; cdr3_nt: TGTGCCAGCAGCAAGAGGACTAGGGGGGAGACCCAGTACTTC
d_call: .; v_call: TRBV20-1; j_call: TRBJ2-3; clone_size: few; cdr3_aa: CSAPTLTDTQYF; cdr3_nt: TGCAGTGCCCCTACCCTCACAGATACGCAGTATTTT
d_call: .; v_call: TRBV7-9; j_call: TRBJ2-3; clone_size: .; cdr3_aa: CASSLRAPRTAGDTQYF; cdr3_nt: TGTGCCAGCAGCTTAAGAGCCCCCCGAACGGCCGGAGATACGCAGTATTTT
d_call: .; v_call: TRBV28; j_call: TRBJ1-1; clone_size: few; cdr3_aa: CASRPKGQYTEAFF; cdr3_nt: TGTGCCAGCAGACCGAAAGGACAGTACACTGAAGCTTTCTTT
d_call: .; v_call: TRBV5-1; j_call: TRBJ2-1; clone_size: .; cdr3_aa: CASSLILGNEQFF; cdr3_nt: TGCGCCAGCAGCTTGATTCTGGGGAATGAGCAGTTCTTC
d_call: TRBD1; v_call: TRBV12-3/TRBV12-4; j_call: TRBJ2-4; clone_size: few; cdr3_aa: CASSTGAANIQYF; cdr3_nt: TGTGCCAGCAGCACAGGGGCCGCAAACATTCAGTACTTC
d_call: .; v_call: TRBV12-3/TRBV12-4; j_call: TRBJ1-5; clone_size: few; cdr3_aa: CASSPQITGMGPQHF; cdr3_nt: TGTGCCAGCAGTCCACAAATTACAGGGATGGGGCCCCAGCATTTT
d_call: .; v_call: TRBV7-2; j_call: TRBJ2-7; clone_size: few; cdr3_aa: CASSPLTGPYEQYF; cdr3_nt: TGTGCCAGCAGCCCCCTGACGGGTCCCTACGAGCAGTACTTC
d_call: TRBD2; v_call: TRBV28; j_call: TRBJ2-2; clone_size: few; cdr3_aa: CASRLAGPGELFF; cdr3_nt: TGTGCCAGCAGACTAGCGGGACCCGGGGAGCTGTTTTTT
d_call: TRBD2; v_call: TRBV9; j_call: TRBJ2-5; clone_size: .; cdr3_aa: CASSALAGGPETQYF; cdr3_nt: TGTGCCAGCAGCGCTCTAGCGGGAGGGCCGGAGACCCAGTACTTC
d_call: .; v_call: TRBV5-1; j_call: TRBJ1-2; clone_size: few; cdr3_aa: CASSLGQESEGYTF; cdr3_nt: TGCGCCAGCAGCTTGGGTCAGGAGTCAGAGGGCTACACCTTC
d_call: TRBD2; v_call: TRBV18; j_call: TRBJ2-1; clone_size: few; cdr3_aa: CASSPYAGEHEQFF; cdr3_nt: TGTGCCAGCTCACCGTATGCGGGAGAGCATGAGCAGTTCTTC
d_call: .; v_call: TRBV4-1; j_call: TRBJ2-1; clone_size: many; cdr3_aa: CASSQGMIGSSSYNEQFF; cdr3_nt: TGCGCCAGCAGCCAAGGAATGATCGGGTCGAGCTCCTACAATGAGCAGTTCTTC
d_call: .; v_call: TRBV6-5; j_call: TRBJ2-7; clone_size: many; cdr3_aa: CASSYSLGAISYEQYF; cdr3_nt: TGTGCCAGCAGTTACTCCCTAGGGGCAATCTCCTACGAGCAGTACTTC
d_call: .; v_call: TRBV4-1; j_call: TRBJ2-3; clone_size: few; cdr3_aa: CASSQGVHTQYF; cdr3_nt: TGCGCCAGCAGCCAAGGGGTTCATACGCAGTATTTT
d_call: TRBD1; v_call: TRBV10-3; j_call: TRBJ2-3; clone_size: .; cdr3_aa: CAIRDRVSDTQYF; cdr3_nt: TGTGCCATCAGGGACAGGGTCTCAGATACGCAGTATTTT
d_call: TRBD2; v_call: TRBV5-6; j_call: TRBJ2-3; clone_size: .; cdr3_aa: CASSLPTSETDTQYF; cdr3_nt: TGTGCCAGCAGCCTCCCGACTAGCGAGACAGATACGCAGTATTTT
d_call: TRBD2; v_call: TRBV20-1; j_call: TRBJ2-7; clone_size: few; cdr3_aa: CSARRWASGRYEQYF; cdr3_nt: TGCAGTGCTAGGCGGTGGGCTAGCGGGAGGTACGAGCAGTACTTC
d_call: .; v_call: TRBV11-2; j_call: TRBJ2-7; clone_size: many; cdr3_aa: CASSLAQGRAYEQYF; cdr3_nt: TGTGCCAGCAGCTTAGCGCAGGGGAGGGCCTACGAGCAGTACTTC
d_call: TRBD1; v_call: TRBV5-4; j_call: TRBJ2-7; clone_size: .; cdr3_aa: CASSVNRGRLREQYF; cdr3_nt: TGTGCCAGCAGCGTAAACAGGGGGCGTCTGCGCGAGCAGTACTTC
d_call: .; v_call: TRBV21-1; j_call: TRBJ1-2; clone_size: few; cdr3_aa: CASTHAGTAANYGYTF; cdr3_nt: TGTGCCAGCACCCATGCCGGGACAGCAGCTAACTATGGCTACACCTTC
d_call: .; v_call: TRBV5-1; j_call: TRBJ1-5; clone_size: few; cdr3_aa: CASSLGGAGGNQPQHF; cdr3_nt: TGCGCCAGCAGCTTGGGCGGGGCAGGGGGCAATCAGCCCCAGCATTTT
d_call: TRBD1; v_call: TRBV4-2; j_call: TRBJ2-6; clone_size: .; cdr3_aa: CASSQVTGVGANVLTF; cdr3_nt: TGTGCCAGCAGCCAAGTCACAGGGGTCGGGGCCAACGTCCTGACTTTC
d_call: .; v_call: TRBV7-8; j_call: TRBJ2-5; clone_size: .; cdr3_aa: CASSSLDRSSRETQYF; cdr3_nt: TGTGCCAGCAGCTCCTTAGACAGGTCCTCGCGGGAGACCCAGTACTTC